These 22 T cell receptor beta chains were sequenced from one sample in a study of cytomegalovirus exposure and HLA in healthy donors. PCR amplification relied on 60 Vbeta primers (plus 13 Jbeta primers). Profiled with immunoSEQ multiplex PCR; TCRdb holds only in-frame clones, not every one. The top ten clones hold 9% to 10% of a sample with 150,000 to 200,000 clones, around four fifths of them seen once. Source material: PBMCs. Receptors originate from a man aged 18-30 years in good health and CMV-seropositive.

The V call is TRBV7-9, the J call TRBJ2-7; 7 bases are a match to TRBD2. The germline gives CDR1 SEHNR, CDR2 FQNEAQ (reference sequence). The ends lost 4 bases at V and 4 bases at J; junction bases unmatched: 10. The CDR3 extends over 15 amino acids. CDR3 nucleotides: TGTGCCAGCAGCTCTCCAAGGGCAGCGGGGTACGAGCAGTACTTC. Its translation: CASSSPRAAGYEQYF.

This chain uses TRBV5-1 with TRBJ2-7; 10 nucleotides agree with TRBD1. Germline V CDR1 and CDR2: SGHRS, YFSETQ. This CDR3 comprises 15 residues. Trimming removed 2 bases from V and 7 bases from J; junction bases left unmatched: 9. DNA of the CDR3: TGCGCCAGCAGCTTAGCGACAGGGGGCCGTTTAGAGCAGTACTTC. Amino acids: CASSLATGGRLEQYF.

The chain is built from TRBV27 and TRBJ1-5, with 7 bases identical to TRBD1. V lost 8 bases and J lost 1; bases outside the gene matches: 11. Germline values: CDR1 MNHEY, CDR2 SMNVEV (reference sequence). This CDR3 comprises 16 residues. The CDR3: CASRWTGRRSNQPQHF. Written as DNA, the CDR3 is TGTGCCAGCCGTTGGACAGGTCGAAGGAGCAATCAGCCCCAGCATTTT.

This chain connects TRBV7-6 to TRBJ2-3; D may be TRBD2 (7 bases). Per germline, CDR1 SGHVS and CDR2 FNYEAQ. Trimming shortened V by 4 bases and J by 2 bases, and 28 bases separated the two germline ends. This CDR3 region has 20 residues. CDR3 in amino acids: CASSYTPFSGGADFTDTQYF. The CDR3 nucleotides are TGTGCCAGCAGCTACACTCCCTTTAGTGGGGGGGCCGACTTCACAGATACGCAGTATTTT.

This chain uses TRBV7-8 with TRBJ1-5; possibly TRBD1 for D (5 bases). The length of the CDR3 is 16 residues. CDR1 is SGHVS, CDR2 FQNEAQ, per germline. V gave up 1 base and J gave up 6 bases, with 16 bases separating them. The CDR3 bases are TGTGCCAGCAGCTTAGGTCGGTTGCAGGGAGGTCAGCCCCAGCATTTT. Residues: CASSLGRLQGGQPQHF.

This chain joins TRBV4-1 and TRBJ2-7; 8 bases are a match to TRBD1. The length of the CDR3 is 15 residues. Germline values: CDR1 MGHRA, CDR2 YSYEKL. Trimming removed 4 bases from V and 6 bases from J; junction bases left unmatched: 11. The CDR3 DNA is TGCGCCAGCAGCCCGCCGGACAGGGAACGTAGCGAGCAGTACTTC. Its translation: CASSPPDRERSEQYF.

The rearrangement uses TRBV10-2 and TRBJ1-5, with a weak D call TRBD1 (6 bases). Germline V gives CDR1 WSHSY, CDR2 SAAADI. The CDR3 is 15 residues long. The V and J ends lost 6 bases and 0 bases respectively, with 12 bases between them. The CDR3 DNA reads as TGCGCCAGCAGGGGTGGACAGTCTAGCAATCAGCCCCAGCATTTT. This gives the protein CASRGGQSSNQPQHF.

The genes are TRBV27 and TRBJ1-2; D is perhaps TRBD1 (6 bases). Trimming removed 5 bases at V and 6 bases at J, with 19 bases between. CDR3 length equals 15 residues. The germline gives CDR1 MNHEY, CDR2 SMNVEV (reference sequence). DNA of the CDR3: TGTGCCAGCAGTCTCGGACAGTTCCCGGCCCATGGCTACACCTTC. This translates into CASSLGQFPAHGYTF.

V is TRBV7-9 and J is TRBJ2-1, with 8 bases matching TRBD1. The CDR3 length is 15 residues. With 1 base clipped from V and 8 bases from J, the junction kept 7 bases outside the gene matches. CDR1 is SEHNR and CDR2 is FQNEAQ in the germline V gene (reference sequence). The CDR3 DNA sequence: TGTGCCAGCAGCTTAGTCAGGGGGCTACAAGATGAGCAGTTCTTC. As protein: CASSLVRGLQDEQFF. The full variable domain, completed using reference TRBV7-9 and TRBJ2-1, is DTGVSQNPRHKITKRGQNVTFRCDPISEHNRLYWYRQTLGQGPEFLTYFQNEAQLEKSRLLSDRFSAERPKGSFSTLEIQRTEQGDSAMYLCASSLVRGLQDEQFFGPGTRLTVL.

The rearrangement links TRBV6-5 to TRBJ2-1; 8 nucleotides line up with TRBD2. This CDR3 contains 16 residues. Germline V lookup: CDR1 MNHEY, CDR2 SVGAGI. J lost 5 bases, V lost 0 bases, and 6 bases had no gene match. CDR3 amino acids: CASSYSHQRENNEQFF. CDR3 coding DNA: TGTGCCAGCAGTTACTCTCACCAGCGGGAGAACAATGAGCAGTTCTTC.

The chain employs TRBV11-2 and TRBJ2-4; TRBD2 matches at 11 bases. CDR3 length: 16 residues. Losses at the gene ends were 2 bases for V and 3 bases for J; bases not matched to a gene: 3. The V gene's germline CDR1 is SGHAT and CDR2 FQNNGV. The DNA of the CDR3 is TGTGCCAGCAGCTTACTAGCGGGAGGCGGCAAAAACATTCAGTACTTC. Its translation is CASSLLAGGGKNIQYF.

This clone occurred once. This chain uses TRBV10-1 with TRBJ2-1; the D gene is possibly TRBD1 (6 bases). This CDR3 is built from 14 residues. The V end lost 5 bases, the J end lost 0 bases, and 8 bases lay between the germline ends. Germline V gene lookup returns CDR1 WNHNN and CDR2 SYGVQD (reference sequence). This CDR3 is CASSRQVSYNEQFF. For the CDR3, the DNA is TGCGCCAGCAGTCGACAGGTCTCCTACAATGAGCAGTTCTTC.

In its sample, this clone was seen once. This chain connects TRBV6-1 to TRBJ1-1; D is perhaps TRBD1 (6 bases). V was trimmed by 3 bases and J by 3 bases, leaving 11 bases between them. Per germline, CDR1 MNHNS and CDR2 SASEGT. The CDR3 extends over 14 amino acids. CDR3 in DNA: TGTGCCAGCAGTGAGGCCACAGGGTACACTGAAGCTTTCTTT. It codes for CASSEATGYTEAFF.

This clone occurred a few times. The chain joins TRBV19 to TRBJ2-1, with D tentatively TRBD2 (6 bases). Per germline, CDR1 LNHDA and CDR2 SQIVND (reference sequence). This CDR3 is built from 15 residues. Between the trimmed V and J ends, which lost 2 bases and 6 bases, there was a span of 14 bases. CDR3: CASSISKRGTNEQFF. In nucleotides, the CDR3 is TGTGCCAGTAGTATAAGTAAGCGCGGGACCAATGAGCAGTTCTTC.

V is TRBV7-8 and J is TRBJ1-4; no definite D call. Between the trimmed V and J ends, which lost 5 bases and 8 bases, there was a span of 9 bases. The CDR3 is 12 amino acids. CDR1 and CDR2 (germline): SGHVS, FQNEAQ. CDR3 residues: CASSPSFEKLFF. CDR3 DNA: TGTGCCAGCAGCCCCTCTTTCGAAAAACTGTTTTTT.

The CDR3 DNA reads as TGTGCCAGCAGCTTACTAGGGACATTAAGTATGAACACTGAAGCTTTCTTT. This codes for CASSLLGTLSMNTEAFF. The rearrangement joins TRBV7-8 to TRBJ1-1; perhaps TRBD1 as D (6 bases). The CDR3 has 17 residues. Germline V lookup: CDR1 SGHVS, CDR2 FQNEAQ. V was cut by 2 bases and J by 0 bases, with 16 bases left in between. Looking up the rest from reference TRBV7-8 and TRBJ1-1 gives the full variable domain: GAGVSQSPRYKVAKRGQDVALRCDPISGHVSLFWYQQALGQGPEFLTYFQNEAQLDKSGLPSDRFFAERPEGSVSTLKIQRTQQEDSAVYLCASSLLGTLSMNTEAFFGQGTRLTVV.

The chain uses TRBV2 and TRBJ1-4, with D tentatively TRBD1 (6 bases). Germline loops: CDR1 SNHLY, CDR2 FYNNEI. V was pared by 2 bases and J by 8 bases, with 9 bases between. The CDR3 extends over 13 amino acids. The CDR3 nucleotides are TGTGCCAGCAGTGAACGGGGGGGCGAAAAACTGTTTTTT. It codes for CASSERGGEKLFF.

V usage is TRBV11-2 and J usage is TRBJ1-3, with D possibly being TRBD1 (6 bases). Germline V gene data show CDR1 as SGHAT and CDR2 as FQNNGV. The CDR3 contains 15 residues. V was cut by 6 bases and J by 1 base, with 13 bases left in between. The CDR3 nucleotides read TGTGCCAGCAGGGAGAGCAGGGGTTCTGGAAACACCATATATTTT. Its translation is CASRESRGSGNTIYF.

The CDR3 reads CAISGGGGRYNEQFF. For the CDR3, the DNA is TGTGCCATCAGTGGGGGGGGCGGGAGGTACAATGAGCAGTTCTTC. The chain recombines TRBV10-3 with TRBJ2-1; 8 bases align to TRBD2. This CDR3 has 15 amino acids. V lost 4 bases to trimming and J lost 4 bases; unmatched junction nucleotides: 6. CDR1 is ENHRY and CDR2 is SYGVKD in the germline V gene.

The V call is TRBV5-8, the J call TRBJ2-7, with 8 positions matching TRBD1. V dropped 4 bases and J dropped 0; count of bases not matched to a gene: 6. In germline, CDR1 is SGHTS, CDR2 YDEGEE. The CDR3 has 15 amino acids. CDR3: CASSTTDRVSYEQYF. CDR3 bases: TGTGCCAGCAGCACCACGGACAGGGTCTCCTACGAGCAGTACTTC.

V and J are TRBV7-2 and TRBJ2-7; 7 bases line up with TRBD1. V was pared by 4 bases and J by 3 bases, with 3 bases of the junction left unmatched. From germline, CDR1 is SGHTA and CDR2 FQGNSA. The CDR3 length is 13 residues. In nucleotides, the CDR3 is TGTGCCAGCAGCTGGTACAGGGGCTACGAGCAGTACTTC. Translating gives CASSWYRGYEQYF.

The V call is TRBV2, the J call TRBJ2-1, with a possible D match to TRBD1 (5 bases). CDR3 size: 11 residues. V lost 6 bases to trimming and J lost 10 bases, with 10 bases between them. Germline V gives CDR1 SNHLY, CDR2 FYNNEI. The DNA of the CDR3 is TGTGCCAGCAGCGAATGGACAGAGCAGTTCTTC. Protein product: CASSEWTEQFF.